This TCR beta chain was sequenced during a study of blood T cell repertoires in COVID-19 (TCRdb year 2020). Regarding the study in general: Collaborator samples came from the United States, Italy and Spain and covered acute and convalescent phases of COVID-19. Sample metadata almost always included a de-identified subject ID, COVID-19 status, age in years and sex. A freely available public database, intended as a resource for researchers studying the immune response to SARS-CoV-2, is where the repertoires were released. HLA class I and class II types, where available, came from metadata supplied by the sample provider rather than from assay-based typing. Deeply sampled blood TCRbeta repertoires from subjects exposed to, actively infected with, or recovered from COVID-19 were included in the dataset. Samples came from the ongoing ImmuneRACE study (first 160 participants) plus 1,254 subjects from 6 global collaborators. The prospective study material was composed of cDNA or gDNA derived from T cells, B-cell-depleted T cells, or PBMCs. Overall results and qualifications from the work: The amount of clinical and demographic metadata varied by source and participant and was provided uncurated.

Collaborating institutions collected whole blood in K2EDTA tubes following their own protocols. Collaborator samples were shipped for TCRbeta analysis as frozen whole blood, isolated PBMCs, or DNA extracted from either sample type. CDR1 and CDR2, looked up from the germline V gene (reference sequence), are PRHDT and FYEKMQ. Spanning cysteine to phenylalanine, the CDR3 consists of 14 amino acids. The DNA shown is the 42-base CDR3, in frame from base 1. Trimming at the junction amounts to 1 base on V and 4 bases on J, and the germline ends lie 10 bases apart. TCRbeta CDR3 regions were amplified from genomic DNA using the immunoSEQ Assay, a bias-controlled multiplex PCR. In the source study's methods: Within the assay, amplification of reference gene primers was used to estimate how many nucleated cells each sample contained. To quantify the absolute abundance of each unique TCRbeta CDR3 rearrangement, sequence reads were collapsed and filtered. Productive Simpson clonality was computed per sample as the square root of Simpson's diversity index over productive rearrangements. The table comes from immuneACCESS by way of TCRdb, which keeps in-frame sequences with V and J called. Part of the clones is missing from these tables; in studies checked, under half for an unresolved V gene and the rest for unknown reasons. V, J and clone size reflect that table, while D and trimming were determined from the DNA. For this sample the table gives roughly 200,000 clones, of which around 83% were detected only once. The ten largest clones represent 8.5% to 10% of the sample.

A word on this clone: No antigen is known for it. Base quality data are lacking; no much larger clone is found one base away.

The sequencing sample was made of peripheral blood. This chain is built from TRBV13 and TRBJ1-2, with a tentative D gene TRBD1 over 5 matching bases. This clonotype was obtained from a man in his forties with active or convalescent COVID-19. CDR3 reads: CASSLVQASYGYTF. The DNA reads as follows: TGTGCCAGCAGCTTAGTACAGGCCTCCTATGGCTACACCTTC.